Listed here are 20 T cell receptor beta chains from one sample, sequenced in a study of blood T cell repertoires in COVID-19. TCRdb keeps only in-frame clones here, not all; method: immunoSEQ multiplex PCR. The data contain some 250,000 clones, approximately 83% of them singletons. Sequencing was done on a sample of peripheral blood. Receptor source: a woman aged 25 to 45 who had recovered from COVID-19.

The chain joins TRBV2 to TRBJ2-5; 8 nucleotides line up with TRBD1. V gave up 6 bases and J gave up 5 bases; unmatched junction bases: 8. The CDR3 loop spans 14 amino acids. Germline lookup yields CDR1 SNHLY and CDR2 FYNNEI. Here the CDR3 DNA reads TGTGCCAGCAGCTTCGGACAGGGTTATGAGACCCAGTACTTC. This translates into CASSFGQGYETQYF.

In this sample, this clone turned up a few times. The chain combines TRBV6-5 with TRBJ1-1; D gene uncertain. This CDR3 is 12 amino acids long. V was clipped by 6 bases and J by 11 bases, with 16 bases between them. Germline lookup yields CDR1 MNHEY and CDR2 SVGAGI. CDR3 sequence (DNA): TGTGCCAGCAGAAATTGGGCTACGGCGGCTTTCTTT. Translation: CASRNWATAAFF.

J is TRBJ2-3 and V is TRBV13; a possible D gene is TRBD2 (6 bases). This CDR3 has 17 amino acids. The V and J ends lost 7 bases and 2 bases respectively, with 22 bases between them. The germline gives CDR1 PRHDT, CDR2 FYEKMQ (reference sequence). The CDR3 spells CASTQGRGTLSTDTQYF. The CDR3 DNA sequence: TGTGCCAGCACCCAAGGCCGGGGGACCCTCTCCACAGATACGCAGTATTTT.

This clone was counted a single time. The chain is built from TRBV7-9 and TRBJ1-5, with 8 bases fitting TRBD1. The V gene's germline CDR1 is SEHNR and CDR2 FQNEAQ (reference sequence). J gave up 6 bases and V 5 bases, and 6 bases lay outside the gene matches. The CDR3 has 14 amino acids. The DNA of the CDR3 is TGTGCCAGCAGCCCTGACAGGGGAGCTCAGCCCCAGCATTTT. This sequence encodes CASSPDRGAQPQHF.

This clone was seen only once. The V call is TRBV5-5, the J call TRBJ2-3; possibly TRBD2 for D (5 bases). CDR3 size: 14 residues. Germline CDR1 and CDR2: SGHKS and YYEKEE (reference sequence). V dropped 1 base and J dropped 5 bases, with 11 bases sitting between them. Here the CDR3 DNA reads TGTGCCAGCAGCTTGAGGGTAGGGAGAGATACGCAGTATTTT. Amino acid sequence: CASSLRVGRDTQYF. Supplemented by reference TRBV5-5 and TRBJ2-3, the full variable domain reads DAGVTQSPTHLIKTRGQQVTLRCSPISGHKSVSWYQQVLGQGPQFIFQYYEKEERGRGNFPDRFSARQFPNYSSELNVNALLLGDSALYLCASSLRVGRDTQYFGPGTRLTVL.

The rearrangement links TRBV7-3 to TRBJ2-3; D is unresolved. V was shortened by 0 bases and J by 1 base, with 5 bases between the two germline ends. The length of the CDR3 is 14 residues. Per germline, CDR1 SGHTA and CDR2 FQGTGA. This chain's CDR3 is CASSLTAGTDTQYF. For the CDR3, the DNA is TGTGCCAGCAGCTTAACGGCTGGCACAGATACGCAGTATTTT.

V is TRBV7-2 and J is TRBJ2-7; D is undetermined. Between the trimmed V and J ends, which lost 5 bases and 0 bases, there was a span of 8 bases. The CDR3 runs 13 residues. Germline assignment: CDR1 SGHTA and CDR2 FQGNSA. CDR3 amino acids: CASSPLVSYEQYF. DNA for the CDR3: TGTGCCAGCAGCCCCCTAGTCTCCTACGAGCAGTACTTC. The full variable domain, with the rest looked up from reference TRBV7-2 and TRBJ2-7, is GAGVSQSPSNKVTEKGKDVELRCDPISGHTALYWYRQSLGQGLEFLIYFQGNSAPDKSGLPSDRFSAERTGGSVSTLTIQRTQQEDSAVYLCASSPLVSYEQYFGPGTRLTVT.

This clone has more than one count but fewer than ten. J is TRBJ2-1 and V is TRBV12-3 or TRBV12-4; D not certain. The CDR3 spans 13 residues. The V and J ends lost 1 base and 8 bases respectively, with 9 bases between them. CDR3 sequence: CASSLGYIDEQFF. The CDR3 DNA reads TGTGCCAGCAGTTTAGGTTATATCGATGAGCAGTTCTTC.

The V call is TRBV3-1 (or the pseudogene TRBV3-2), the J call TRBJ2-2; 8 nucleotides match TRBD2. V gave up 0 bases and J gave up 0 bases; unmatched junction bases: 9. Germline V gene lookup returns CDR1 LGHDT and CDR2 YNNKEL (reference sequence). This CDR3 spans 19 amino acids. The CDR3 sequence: CASSQESRGGLANTGELFF. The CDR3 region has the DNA TGTGCCAGCAGCCAAGAGAGTCGGGGGGGCCTCGCGAACACCGGGGAGCTGTTTTTT.

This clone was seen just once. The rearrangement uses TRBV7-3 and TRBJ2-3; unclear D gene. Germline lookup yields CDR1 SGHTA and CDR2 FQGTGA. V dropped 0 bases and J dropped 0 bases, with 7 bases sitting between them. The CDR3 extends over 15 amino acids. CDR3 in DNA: TGTGCCAGCAGCTTAACGGTAACAAGCACAGATACGCAGTATTTT. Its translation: CASSLTVTSTDTQYF.

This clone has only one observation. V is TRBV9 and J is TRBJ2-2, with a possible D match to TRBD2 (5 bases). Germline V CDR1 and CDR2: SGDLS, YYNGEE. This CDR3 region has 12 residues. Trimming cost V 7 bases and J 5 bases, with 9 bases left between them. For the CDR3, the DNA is TGTGCCAGCTCCGGGGAAACCGGGGAGCTGTTTTTT. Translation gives CASSGETGELFF.

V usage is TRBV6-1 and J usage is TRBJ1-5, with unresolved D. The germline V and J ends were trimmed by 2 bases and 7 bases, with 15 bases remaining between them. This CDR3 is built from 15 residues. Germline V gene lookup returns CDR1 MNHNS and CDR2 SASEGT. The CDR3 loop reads CASSELLSGGQPQHF. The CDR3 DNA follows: TGTGCCAGCAGTGAACTTCTGTCAGGTGGGCAGCCCCAGCATTTT.

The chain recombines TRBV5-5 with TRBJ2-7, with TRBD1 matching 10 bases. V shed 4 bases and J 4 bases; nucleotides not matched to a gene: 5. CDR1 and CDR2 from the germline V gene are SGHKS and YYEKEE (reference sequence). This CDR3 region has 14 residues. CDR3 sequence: CASSPWDRGYEQYF. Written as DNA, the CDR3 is TGTGCCAGCAGCCCCTGGGACAGGGGATACGAGCAGTACTTC.

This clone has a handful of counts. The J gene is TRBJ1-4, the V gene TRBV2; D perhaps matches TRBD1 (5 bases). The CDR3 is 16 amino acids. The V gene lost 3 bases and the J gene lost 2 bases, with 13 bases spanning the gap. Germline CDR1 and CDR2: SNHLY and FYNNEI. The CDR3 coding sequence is TGTGCCAGCAGTGAGAGGGGTGGGACTACTAATGAAAAACTGTTTTTT. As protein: CASSERGGTTNEKLFF.

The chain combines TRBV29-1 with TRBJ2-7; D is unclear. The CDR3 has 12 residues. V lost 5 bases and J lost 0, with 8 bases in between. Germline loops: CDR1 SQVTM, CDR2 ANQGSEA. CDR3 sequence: CSVQADSYEQYF. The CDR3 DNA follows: TGCAGCGTTCAGGCTGACTCCTACGAGCAGTACTTC.

In DNA form, the CDR3 reads TGTGCCAGCAGTTACACCCGGGGAGGTTGGAACACTGAAGCTTTCTTT. Translating it yields CASSYTRGGWNTEAFF. The chain recombines TRBV6-2 or TRBV6-3 with TRBJ1-1; D unresolved. Germline V gives CDR1 MNHEY, CDR2 SVGEGT. The CDR3 is 16 residues long. The V gene lost 2 bases and the J gene lost 1 base, with 14 bases spanning the gap.

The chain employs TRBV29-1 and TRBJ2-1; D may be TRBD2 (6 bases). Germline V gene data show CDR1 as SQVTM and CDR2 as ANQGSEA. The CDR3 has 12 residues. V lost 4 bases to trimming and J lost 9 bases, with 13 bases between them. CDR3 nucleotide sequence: TGCAGCGTTGCGGAGACTAGAGTTGAGCAGTTCTTC. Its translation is CSVAETRVEQFF.

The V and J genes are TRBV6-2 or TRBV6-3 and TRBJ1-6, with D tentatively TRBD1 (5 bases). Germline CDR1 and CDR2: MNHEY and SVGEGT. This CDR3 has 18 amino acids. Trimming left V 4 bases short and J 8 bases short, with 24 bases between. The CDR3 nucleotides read TGTGCCAGCAGTTCCGCTCGGGGACCGTCGGGGGGGGATTCACCCCTCCACTTT. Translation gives CASSSARGPSGGDSPLHF.

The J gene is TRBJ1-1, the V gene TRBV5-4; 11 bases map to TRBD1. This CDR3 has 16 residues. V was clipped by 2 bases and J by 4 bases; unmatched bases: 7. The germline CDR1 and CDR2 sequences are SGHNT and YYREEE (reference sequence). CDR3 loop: CASSLGQGAWGTEAFF. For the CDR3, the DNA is TGTGCCAGCAGCTTAGGACAGGGGGCGTGGGGCACTGAAGCTTTCTTT.

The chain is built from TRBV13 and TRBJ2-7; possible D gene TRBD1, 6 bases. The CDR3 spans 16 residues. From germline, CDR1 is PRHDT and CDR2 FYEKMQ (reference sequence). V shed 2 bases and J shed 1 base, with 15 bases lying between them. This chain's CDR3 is CASSLSGVAGSYEQYF. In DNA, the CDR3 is TGTGCCAGCAGCTTATCAGGGGTTGCAGGGTCCTACGAGCAGTACTTC.